This T cell receptor beta chain emerged from a study of CXCR3-negative and CXCR3-positive naive CD8 T cells. General observations from the study: CXCR3-positive naive cells carried more hydrophobic TRB CDR3s than CXCR3-negative ones. Upon cryopreservation, CXCR3 expression partially decreased, and most assays used fresh PBMCs. Much lower diversity was found in memory CD8+ cells, while both naive subsets had comparably high diversity.

Each TRB cDNA library was prepared by 5' RACE (with UMI labels). TCRdb re-analyzed the 5' RACE reads; it lists each CDR3 protein once, without DNA. The repertoire table contains just under 90,000 distinct CDR3 sequences. Every individual CD8+ T cell subset underwent sorting in triplicate at about 300,000 cells apiece. CDR3 size: 15 residues. In germline, CDR1 is MNHEY, CDR2 SVGAGI. A remark on this clonotype: Its antigen is unknown.

The chain recombines TRBV6-5 with TRBJ2-7; no DNA is available, so the TRBD2 call from TCRdb remains unchecked. The clonotype comes from a human donor in good health. Some clones in this sample may be carry-over from other donors' samples. The sequenced sample was naive CXCR3+ CD8+ T cells from blood. The subset was: CD45RO-CCR7+CD27+CD95- naive CD8+ T cells expressing CXCR3 (TNR3+). The CDR3 sequence is CASSYSPSGSYEQYF.